The 15 T cell receptor beta chains in this list originate from one sample, sequenced in a study of blood T cell repertoires in COVID-19. Measured with immunoSEQ multiplex PCR; TCRdb has only the in-frame clones, and not every one. The sample holds under 35,000 clones, roughly 90% seen once. Sequences were obtained from peripheral blood. These receptor sequences come from a human donor in a cohort sampled during active COVID-19.

The table lists this clone with a count of one. The genes are TRBV27 and TRBJ2-2; D might be TRBD2 (6 bases). In germline, CDR1 is MNHEY, CDR2 SMNVEV (reference sequence). The CDR3 is made up of 18 amino acids. V shed 5 bases and J shed 1 base, with 20 bases lying between them. The CDR3 DNA follows: TGTGCCAGCAGTCCCTATCCTTTGGTAGCGGAGAACACCGGGGAGCTGTTTTTT. Translating it yields CASSPYPLVAENTGELFF.

The chain combines TRBV14 with TRBJ1-6; weak D call: TRBD1 (5 bases). V was clipped by 3 bases and J by 0 bases, with 9 bases between them. Germline values: CDR1 SGHDN, CDR2 FVKESK. This CDR3 contains 16 residues. CDR3 in DNA: TGTGCCAGCAGCCACGACAGCAGCTCCTATAATTCACCCCTCCACTTT. Residues: CASSHDSSSYNSPLHF.

The genes are TRBV7-6 and TRBJ2-7; TRBD2 matches 7 bases. This CDR3 contains 15 residues. With 1 base clipped from V and 2 bases from J, the junction kept 5 bases outside the gene matches. The germline V gene has CDR1 SGHVS and CDR2 FNYEAQ. CDR3 sequence: CASSLGVGGAYEQYF. Here the CDR3 DNA reads TGTGCCAGCAGCTTAGGGGTTGGGGGGGCCTACGAGCAGTACTTC.

This clone was detected once. The J gene is TRBJ2-3, the V gene TRBV9; D may be TRBD2 (6 bases). V lost 3 bases, J lost 0 bases, and 8 bases lay in between. The CDR3 consists of 14 residues. Germline V gives CDR1 SGDLS, CDR2 YYNGEE. The CDR3 sequence is CASSAEGSTDTQYF. The CDR3 nucleotides are TGTGCCAGCAGCGCGGAGGGGAGCACAGATACGCAGTATTTT.

The V and J genes are TRBV5-1 and TRBJ2-1, with a tentative D call TRBD1 (5 bases). V was shortened by 1 base and J by 5 bases, with 10 bases between the two germline ends. This CDR3 comprises 14 residues. Germline values: CDR1 SGHRS, CDR2 YFSETQ. The CDR3 DNA sequence: TGCGCCAGCAGCTTGCGGCAGGGTAACAATGAGCAGTTCTTC. Encoded protein: CASSLRQGNNEQFF.

The chain employs TRBV28 and TRBJ2-3; TRBD1 agrees at 12 bases. This CDR3 contains 17 residues. J lost 0 bases, V lost 0 bases, and 1 base had no gene match. Per germline, CDR1 MDHEN and CDR2 SYDVKM. The DNA for the CDR3 is TGTGCCAGCAGTTTATGGGGACAGGGGGCTAGCACAGATACGCAGTATTTT. This translates into CASSLWGQGASTDTQYF.

The V gene is TRBV7-2, the J gene TRBJ2-7; 9 nucleotides agree with TRBD1. The CDR3 runs 16 residues. V lost 3 bases to trimming and J lost 5 bases; unmatched junction nucleotides: 11. Germline V gene sequence: CDR1 SGHTA, CDR2 FQGNSA. Here the CDR3 DNA reads TGTGCCAGCAGCTTCCCCCCCCGGGACAGGGAGAACGAGCAGTACTTC. This translates into CASSFPPRDRENEQYF.

The V gene is TRBV9, the J gene TRBJ2-3, with D unclear. V lost 0 bases to trimming and J lost 4 bases, with 9 bases between them. The germline gives CDR1 SGDLS, CDR2 YYNGEE. This CDR3 region has 14 residues. CDR3 in amino acids: CASSVGVFSDTQYF. CDR3 bases: TGTGCCAGCAGCGTAGGAGTCTTTTCAGATACGCAGTATTTT.

This chain uses TRBV24-1 with TRBJ2-2; maybe TRBD1 (5 bases). With 6 bases removed from V and 5 bases from J, the gap between germline ends came to 12 bases. This CDR3 has 14 residues. Looked up from germline, CDR1 is KGHDR and CDR2 is SFDVKD. CDR3 amino acids: CATSPRPGTGELFF. The CDR3 DNA follows: TGTGCCACCAGTCCCCGGCCAGGGACCGGGGAGCTGTTTTTT.

This chain connects TRBV7-6 to TRBJ1-1, with TRBD1 matching 8 bases. Germline trimming cut 0 bases from V and 3 bases from J; bases unmatched to any gene: 3. From germline, CDR1 is SGHVS and CDR2 FNYEAQ. The CDR3 consists of 15 residues. The DNA of the CDR3 is TGTGCCAGCAGCTTAGCGGGACAGGCGGACACTGAAGCTTTCTTT. Translating it yields CASSLAGQADTEAFF.

Here the CDR3 reads CASSPPQRGGRETQYF. The CDR3 coding sequence is TGTGCCAGCAGCCCCCCCCAGCGGGGGGGCAGAGAGACCCAGTACTTC. The chain has TRBV7-6 and TRBJ2-5, with 10 bases that match TRBD2. The CDR3 is 16 amino acids. Losses at the gene ends were 5 bases for V and 4 bases for J; bases not matched to a gene: 10. CDR1 is SGHVS and CDR2 is FNYEAQ in the germline V gene.

The chain is built from TRBV4-3 and TRBJ1-2; perhaps TRBD1 as D (5 bases). Germline CDR1 reads LGHNA; CDR2 reads YSLEER. The ends were cut back, 1 base at V and 4 bases at J, with 13 bases in the middle. The CDR3 length is 15 residues. The CDR3 protein is CASSQGPGRAYGYTF. The DNA of the CDR3 is TGCGCCAGCAGCCAAGGTCCGGGCAGGGCCTATGGCTACACCTTC.

The V and J genes are TRBV5-1 and TRBJ2-7; tentatively, D is TRBD1 (6 bases). CDR1 is SGHRS and CDR2 is YFSETQ in the germline V gene. There are 15 residues in the CDR3. The germline V and J ends were trimmed by 4 bases and 2 bases, with 16 bases remaining between them. The CDR3 coding sequence is TGCGCCAGCAGCCCAAAAACAGGGACCACCTACGAGCAGTACTTC. This codes for CASSPKTGTTYEQYF.

This chain joins TRBV7-8 and TRBJ2-7, with 8 bases lining up with TRBD1. Trimming took 4 bases from V and 2 from J; bases not matched to a gene: 7. CDR1 and CDR2 from the germline V gene are SGHVS and FQNEAQ. CDR3 size: 15 residues. CDR3 nucleotide sequence: TGTGCCAGCAGCTCATCTCAGGGGGCCCCCTACGAGCAGTACTTC. It specifies CASSSSQGAPYEQYF.

J is TRBJ2-1 and V is TRBV18, with D perhaps TRBD1 (5 bases). Per germline, CDR1 KGHSH and CDR2 LQKENI. The CDR3 runs to 14 residues. V was shortened by 4 bases and J by 6 bases, with 13 bases between the two germline ends. CDR3 bases: TGTGCCAGCTCACTATCACAGGAGATCAATGAGCAGTTCTTC. This gives the protein CASSLSQEINEQFF.